This T cell receptor (beta chain) was recorded in a study of cytotoxic CD8 clonotypes in ibrutinib-treated CLL. Libraries were prepared by immunoSEQ multiplex PCR; TCRdb keeps only in-frame clonotypes and omits some of them. The sample contains 250,000 or so clones, 70% of which appear only once. Comment on this clone: Antigen: not known.

Study-wide results and limits: Sampling times, which were not matched between the groups, differed between sustained-remission patients and progressing patients.

Trimming took off 4 bases at V and 5 bases at J, with 16 bases between the two ends. The CDR3 covers 14 residues. Germline V gene sequence: CDR1 SGDLS, CDR2 YYNGEE. The sample consisted of PBMCs, taken after 24 months of ibrutinib treatment. The rearrangement links TRBV9 to TRBJ2-7; D not certain. The receptor comes from a human donor with chronic lymphocytic leukemia. The CDR3 loop reads CASSRRLLRDEQYF. The CDR3 region has the DNA TGTGCCAGCAGCCGCCGACTTTTAAGGGACGAGCAGTACTTC.